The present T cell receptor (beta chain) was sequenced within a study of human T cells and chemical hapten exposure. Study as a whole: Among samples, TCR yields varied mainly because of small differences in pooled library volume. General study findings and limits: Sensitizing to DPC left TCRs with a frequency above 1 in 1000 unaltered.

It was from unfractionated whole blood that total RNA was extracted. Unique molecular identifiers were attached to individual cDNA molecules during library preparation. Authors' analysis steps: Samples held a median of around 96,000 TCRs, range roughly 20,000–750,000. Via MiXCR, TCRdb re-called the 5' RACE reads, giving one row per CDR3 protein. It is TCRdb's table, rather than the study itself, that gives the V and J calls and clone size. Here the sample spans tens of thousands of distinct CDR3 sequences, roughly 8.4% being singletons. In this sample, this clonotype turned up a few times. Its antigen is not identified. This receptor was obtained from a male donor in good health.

CDR3: CASGPPGQGQDTQYF. Written as DNA, the CDR3 is TGTGCTAGTGGTCCCCCGGGACAGGGACAAGATACGCAGTATTTT. This chain joins TRBV12-5 and TRBJ2-3; TRBD1 aligns across 9 bases. This CDR3 contains 15 residues. Germline CDR1 reads LGHNT; CDR2 reads FRNRAP. Losses at the gene ends were 5 bases for V and 5 bases for J; bases not matched to a gene: 8.